This T cell receptor beta chain was documented in a study of CD8+CD57+ T cells in acquired aplastic anemia. For the study at large: When averaged, DNA from sorted CD4+ and CD8+ cells came to approximately 3.2 ug.

Germline CDR1 is ENHRY and CDR2 is SYGVKD. The CDR3 contains 13 residues. Trimming removed 3 bases from V and 8 bases from J, with 8 bases in between. The table lists this clonotype with a few counts. Patients who underwent sequencing had shown CD8+CD57+ cell expansion by flow cytometry. Patients had undergone no therapy by the time their blood was sampled. The template used for profiling TCR beta VDJ and CDR3 was genomic DNA. TCRdb passed the reads through MiXCR, listing each CDR3 protein once. The table includes about 200,000 distinct CDR3 sequences, almost 50% detected once. The chain is built from TRBV10-3 and TRBJ1-6; possible D gene TRBD1, 6 bases. Sequencing used sorted CD4+, CD8+, or CD8+CD57+ T cells (not recorded which) from PBMCs. The source of this sequence is a human donor with aplastic anemia. CDR3: CAISESGDSPLHF. For the CDR3, the DNA is TGTGCCATCAGTGAATCAGGGGATTCACCCCTCCACTTT.